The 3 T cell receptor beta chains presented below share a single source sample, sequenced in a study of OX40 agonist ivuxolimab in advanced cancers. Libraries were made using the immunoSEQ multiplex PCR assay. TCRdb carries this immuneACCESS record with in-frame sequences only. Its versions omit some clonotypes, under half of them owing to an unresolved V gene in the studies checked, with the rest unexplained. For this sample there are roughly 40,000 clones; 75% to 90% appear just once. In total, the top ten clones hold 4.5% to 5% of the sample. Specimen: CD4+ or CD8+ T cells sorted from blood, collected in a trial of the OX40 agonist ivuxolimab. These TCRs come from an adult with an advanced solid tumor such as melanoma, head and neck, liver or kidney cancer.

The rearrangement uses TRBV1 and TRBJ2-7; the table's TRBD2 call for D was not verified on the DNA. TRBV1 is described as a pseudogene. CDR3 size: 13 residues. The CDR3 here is CTTPDSELYEQYF. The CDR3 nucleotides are TGCACCACCCCGGACTCGGAATTATACGAGCAGTACTTC.

As DNA, the CDR3 is TGTGCCAGCTCGCCCGGGACAGGGGCTGTGTTGGGAGGCTACACCTTC. It encodes CASSPGTGAVLGGYTF. The genes are TRBV18 and TRBJ1-2; the match to TRBD1 covers 10 bases. V was pared by 6 bases and J by 8 bases, with 15 bases of the junction left unmatched. Germline CDR1 is KGHSH and CDR2 is LQKENI. The CDR3 sequence is 16 residues long. Full variable domain (missing parts from reference TRBV18 and TRBJ1-2): NAGVMQNPRHLVRRRGQEARLRCSPMKGHSHVYWYRQLPEEGLKFMVYLQKENIIDESGMPKERFSAEFPKEGPSILRIQQVVRGDSAAYFCASSPGTGAVLGGYTFGSGTRLTVV.

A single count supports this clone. The CDR3 region has the DNA TGTGCCAGCAGCCAACACGGGACAGGGGCGACGAATTCACCCCTCCACTTT. It is translated as CASSQHGTGATNSPLHF. The chain carries TRBV7-2 and TRBJ1-6; 10 nucleotides line up with TRBD1. The CDR3 contains 17 residues. The V and J ends lost 5 bases and 7 bases, in that order; junction bases with no gene match: 11. Germline loops: CDR1 SGHTA, CDR2 FQGNSA.